This T cell receptor (beta chain) comes out of a study of shared clonotypes between healthy human individuals. Across the study: A few men and a couple of women, aged 18 to 49, were donors.

The CDR3 covers 13 residues. Germline-derived CDR1 and CDR2 are SGHVS and FNYEAQ. Trimming took 5 bases from V and 5 from J, leaving 10 bases between them. Using immunoSEQ multiplex PCR, the repertoire was profiled, and TCRdb retains in-frame clones only, with some absent. The repertoire holds about 820,000 clones, with approximately 92% as singletons. As to this clone: Antigen: not known.

The study, taken as a whole, reports: Collection of samples was limited to blood; tissue repertoires likely differ. A generally larger estimated richness was seen in naive subsets than in memory subsets.

The naive CD8 population came from CD45RO-negative cells selected for CCR7, without terminally differentiated effector memory CD45RA+ cells. The donors, all of them Caucasian adults, lived in Nashville, Tennessee. The sample comprised naive CD8+ T cells sorted from blood. The source of this sequence is a man under 40 in good health. The chain is built from TRBV7-6 and TRBJ2-1; D is possibly TRBD2 (6 bases). The CDR3 region has the DNA TGTGCCAGCAGCCCGGGACTGAACAATGAGCAGTTCTTC. It specifies CASSPGLNNEQFF.